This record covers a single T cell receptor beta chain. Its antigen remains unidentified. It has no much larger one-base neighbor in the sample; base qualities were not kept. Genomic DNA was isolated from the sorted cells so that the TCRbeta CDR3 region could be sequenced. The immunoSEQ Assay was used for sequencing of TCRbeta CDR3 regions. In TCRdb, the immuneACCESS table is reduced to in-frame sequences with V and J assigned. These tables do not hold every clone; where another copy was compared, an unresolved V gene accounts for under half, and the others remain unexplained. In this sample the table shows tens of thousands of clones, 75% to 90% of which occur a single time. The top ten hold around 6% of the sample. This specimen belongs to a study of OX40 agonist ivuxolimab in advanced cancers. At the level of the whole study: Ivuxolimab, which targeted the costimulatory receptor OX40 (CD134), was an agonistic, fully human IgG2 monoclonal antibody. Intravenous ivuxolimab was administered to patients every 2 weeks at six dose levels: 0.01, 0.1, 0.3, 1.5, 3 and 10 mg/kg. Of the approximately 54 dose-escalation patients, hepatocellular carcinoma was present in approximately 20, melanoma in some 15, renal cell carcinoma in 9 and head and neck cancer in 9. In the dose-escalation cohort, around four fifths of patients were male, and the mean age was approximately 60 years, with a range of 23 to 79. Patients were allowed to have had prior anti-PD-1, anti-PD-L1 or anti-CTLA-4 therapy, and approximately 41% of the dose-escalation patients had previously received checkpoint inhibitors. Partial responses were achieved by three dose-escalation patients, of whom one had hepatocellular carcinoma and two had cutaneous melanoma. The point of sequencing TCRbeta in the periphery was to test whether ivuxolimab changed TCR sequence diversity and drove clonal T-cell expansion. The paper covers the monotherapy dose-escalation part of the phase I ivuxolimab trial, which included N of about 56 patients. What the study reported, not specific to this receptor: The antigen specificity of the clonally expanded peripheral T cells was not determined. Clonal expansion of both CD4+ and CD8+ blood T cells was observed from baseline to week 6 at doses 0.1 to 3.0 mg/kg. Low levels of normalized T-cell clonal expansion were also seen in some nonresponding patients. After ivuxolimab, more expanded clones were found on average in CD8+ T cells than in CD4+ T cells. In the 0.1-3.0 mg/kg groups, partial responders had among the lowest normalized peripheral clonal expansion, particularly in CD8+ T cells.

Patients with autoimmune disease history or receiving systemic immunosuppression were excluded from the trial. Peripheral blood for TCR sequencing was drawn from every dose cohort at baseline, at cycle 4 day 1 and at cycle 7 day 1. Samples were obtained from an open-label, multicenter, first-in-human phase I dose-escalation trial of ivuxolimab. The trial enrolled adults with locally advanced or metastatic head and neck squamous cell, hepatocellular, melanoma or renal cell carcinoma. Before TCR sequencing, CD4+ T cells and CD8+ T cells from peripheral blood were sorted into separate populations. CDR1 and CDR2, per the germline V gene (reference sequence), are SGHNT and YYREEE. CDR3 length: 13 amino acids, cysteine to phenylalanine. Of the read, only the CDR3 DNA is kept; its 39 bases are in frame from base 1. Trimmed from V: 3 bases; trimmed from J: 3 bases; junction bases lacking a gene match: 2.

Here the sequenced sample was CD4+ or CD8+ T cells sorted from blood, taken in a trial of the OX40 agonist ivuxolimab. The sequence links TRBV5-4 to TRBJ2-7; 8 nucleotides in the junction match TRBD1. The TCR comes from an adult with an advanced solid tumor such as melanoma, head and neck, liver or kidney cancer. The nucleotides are TGTGCCAGCAGCTCGGACAGGGTCTACGAGCAGTACTTC. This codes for CASSSDRVYEQYF.